This record covers a single T cell receptor beta chain. The clone's antigen remains unknown. No clone much larger than this one lies a single base away; base qualities are absent. The data stem from a study of blood T cells in healthy people across ages (dated by TCRdb to 2015 to 2017). With regard to the full study: In model experiments, template switching captured about one uniquely barcoded TCR beta cDNA molecule for every two T cells. Age-related changes in TCR beta repertoire diversity were measured in the study by deep sequencing normalized with unique cDNA molecular identifiers. The donors were divided into four age groups: young (average roughly 15 years), middle-aged (around 41), aged (about 56) and long-lived (82). Donors of different ages were randomly distributed across sequencing lanes to avoid experimental bias. For two donors (one aged 18 to 30 and one aged 80 or older), the study analyzed two additional independent replicas of 1 million unique cDNA reads from the same blood draw.

Trimming takes 4 bases off V and 8 bases off J; junction bases not matched to a gene: 7. From the cysteine through the phenylalanine, the CDR3 covers 13 amino acids. Kept here is only the CDR3 DNA, which spans 39 bases and is read in frame from base 1. Study-level results and caveats: A strong correlation was found between observed TCR beta diversity and the percentage of naive T cells measured by flow cytometry. Estimates of total diversity based on one million sequenced T cells were considered lower bounds and underestimates. As age increased, observed TCR beta diversity per million T cells dropped in a roughly linear way, and a significant reduction was already evident by age 40. Because profiling used bulk unsorted PBMCs, naive and antigen-experienced compartments could not be compared conclusively. Compared with the aged group, the long-lived group had more naive CD4+ T cells, fewer expanded clones and increased TCR diversity, suggesting age selection. Donor CMV infection status was unknown, potentially confounding age-related changes in expanded clonotypes.

The library was obtained by 5' RACE. Sequencing was carried out with an Illumina HiSeq 2500. A second PCR of about 7 to 12 cycles was performed with a sample-barcoded 5' primer and a J-beta primer mix. A unique molecular identifier was introduced onto each TCR beta cDNA molecule by a template-switch 5' adaptor carrying 12 random nucleotides. At least 3 million CDR3-containing paired-end reads were obtained from each sample. First-strand cDNA was synthesized from all RNA with the Mint cDNA synthesis kit, primed by a TRBC-specific oligonucleotide. After uracil-DNA glycosylase treatment, a first 18-cycle PCR used universal primers M1SS and BC2_uni_R on all cDNA. The authors' pipeline ran thus. Normalization of each sample was performed by random selection of 1 million high-quality reads, each carrying a distinct molecular identifier. Reads sharing molecular identifiers were discarded rather than binned into consensus sequences. CDR3 identification, clonotype clustering and error correction used MiTCR with a Q25 quality threshold and the strictest error-elimination algorithm. Lower-bound total TCR beta diversity was estimated with a nonparametric unseen species model using Euler transformation. TCRdb reanalyzed the raw reads on its own, using fastp at Q25 for trimming and MiXCR for clone calling, and kept in-frame beta chains. When rows share a CDR3 protein, they turn into one entry using the most common DNA and genes. TCRdb, rather than the study authors, made the V and J calls. For this sample the table gives about 640,000 distinct CDR3 sequences, of which 58% were detected only once. The top ten clonotypes cover over 30% of the sample.

Donors were a few dozen systemically healthy Caucasian individuals from Russia aged roughly 6 to 95 years. About 10 milliliters of peripheral blood were collected from each donor into EDTA-treated Vacutainer tubes. Ficoll-Paque density-gradient centrifugation was used to isolate PBMCs, with at least 6 million obtained per sample. Trizol reagent was used to extract total RNA from the PBMCs, yielding at least 5 micrograms per sample. The percentages of naive CD45RAhigh/CD27high T cells were determined by flow cytometry on a PBMC aliquot from every donor. The source is a man in his sixties in good health. Material: blood. In this chain, TRBV12-3 or TRBV12-4 is recombined with TRBJ1-2; the junction holds 7 bases that match TRBD1. The CDR3 in this case is CASSSLRQGGYTF. The DNA is TGTGCCAGCAGTTCCCTCCGACAGGGAGGCTACACCTTC.